This T cell receptor beta chain was recovered during a study of control samples from healthy donors and cancer patients. The data were produced by immunoSEQ multiplex PCR, yet TCRdb's version contains in-frame clones alone and is incomplete. The sample gives hundreds of thousands of clones, about 93% of which show up once; over 5.5% is in the top ten. This CDR3 region has 15 residues. Germline lookup yields CDR1 SEHNR and CDR2 FQNEAQ (reference sequence). V gave up 3 bases and J gave up 4 bases, with 15 bases separating them. This chain joins TRBV7-9 and TRBJ1-2, with no clear D. Specimen: PBMCs. This receptor was obtained from a man aged 35-49 years with head and neck cancer. CDR3 in DNA: TGTGCCAGCAGCTTTGGCGCGACAACCACCTATGGCTACACCTTC. This translates into CASSFGATTTYGYTF.